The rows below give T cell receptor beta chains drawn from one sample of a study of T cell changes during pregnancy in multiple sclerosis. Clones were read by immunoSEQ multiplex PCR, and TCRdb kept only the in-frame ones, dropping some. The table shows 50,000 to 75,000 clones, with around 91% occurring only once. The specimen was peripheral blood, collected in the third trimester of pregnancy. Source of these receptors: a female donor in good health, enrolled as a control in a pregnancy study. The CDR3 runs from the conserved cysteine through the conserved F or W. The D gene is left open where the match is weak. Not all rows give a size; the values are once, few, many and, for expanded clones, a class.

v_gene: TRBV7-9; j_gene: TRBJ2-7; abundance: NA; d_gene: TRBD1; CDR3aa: CASSFSEQGMNEQYF; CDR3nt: TGTGCCAGCAGCTTTTCGGAACAGGGGATGAACGAGCAGTACTTC
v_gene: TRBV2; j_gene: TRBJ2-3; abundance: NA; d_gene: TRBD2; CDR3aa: CASTNGLAGNTDTQYF; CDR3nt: TGTGCCAGCACCAACGGTCTAGCGGGAAACACAGATACGCAGTATTTT
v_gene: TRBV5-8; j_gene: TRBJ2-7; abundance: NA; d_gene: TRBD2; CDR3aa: CASTPGRLYQQYF; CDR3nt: TGTGCCAGCACCCCCGGGAGGTTGTATCAGCAGTACTTC
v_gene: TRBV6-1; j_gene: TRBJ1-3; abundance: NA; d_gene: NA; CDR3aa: CASSLRQSAGNTIYF; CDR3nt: TGTGCCAGCAGTCTAAGACAGAGTGCTGGAAACACCATATATTTT
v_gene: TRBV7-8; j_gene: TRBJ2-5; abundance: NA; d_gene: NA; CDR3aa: CASSLVFQEETQYF; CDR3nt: TGTGCCAGCAGCTTAGTATTTCAGGAAGAGACCCAGTACTTC
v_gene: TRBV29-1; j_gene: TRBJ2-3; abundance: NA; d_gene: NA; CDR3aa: CSVSDPGGRDTQYF; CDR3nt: TGCAGCGTTTCCGACCCCGGAGGCAGAGATACGCAGTATTTT
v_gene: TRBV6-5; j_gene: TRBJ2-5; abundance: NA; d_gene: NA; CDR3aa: CASSFLGGQETQYF; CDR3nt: TGTGCCAGCAGTTTTTTAGGGGGACAAGAGACCCAGTACTTC
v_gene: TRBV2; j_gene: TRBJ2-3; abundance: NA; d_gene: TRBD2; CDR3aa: CASSGGAGATDTQYF; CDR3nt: TGTGCCAGCAGTGGAGGGGCGGGAGCCACAGATACGCAGTATTTT
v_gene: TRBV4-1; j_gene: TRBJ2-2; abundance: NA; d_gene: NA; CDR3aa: CASSQPSGRAVPGELFF; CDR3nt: TGCGCCAGCAGCCAACCCTCAGGCAGGGCGGTTCCCGGGGAGCTGTTTTTT
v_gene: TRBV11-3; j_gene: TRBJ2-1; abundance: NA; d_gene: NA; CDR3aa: CASSLDRYNEQFF; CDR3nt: TGTGCCAGCAGCTTAGATCGCTACAATGAGCAGTTCTTC
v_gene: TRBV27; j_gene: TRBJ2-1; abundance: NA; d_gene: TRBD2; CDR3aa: CASSSLAGGRNEQFF; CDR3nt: TGTGCCAGCAGTTCCCTAGCGGGAGGTCGGAATGAGCAGTTCTTC
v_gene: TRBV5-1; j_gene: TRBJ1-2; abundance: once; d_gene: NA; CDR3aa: CASSLEGSNYGYTF; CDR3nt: TGCGCCAGCAGCTTGGAGGGGTCTAACTATGGCTACACCTTC
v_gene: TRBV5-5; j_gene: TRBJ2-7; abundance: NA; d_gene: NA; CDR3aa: CASSLALAVVSEQYF; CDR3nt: TGTGCCAGCAGCTTGGCCTTAGCGGTTGTCTCCGAGCAGTACTTC